This TCR beta chain appears in the sequencing data of a study of T-cell memory formation after mild COVID-19. Overall study context: The study found TCR clusters largely donor specific. Study-wide results and caveats: Unconfirmed was the SARS-CoV-2 specificity of second-wave clones that peaked on day 37. Clones contracting over day 15 to 85 were CD4/CD8 balanced, with later expanders leaning CD4+.

This clonotype came up a few times. No antigen is known for it. Amplification by 5'RACE using constant-segment primers produced TCR alpha and TCR beta cDNA libraries that carried sample barcodes and UMIs. TCRdb used MiXCR to reprocess the 5' RACE reads, holding one entry per CDR3 protein. The sample yields roughly 380,000 distinct CDR3 sequences, approximately 27% seen once. V lost 7 bases and J 6 bases, leaving 17 bases between the germline ends. There are 13 residues in the CDR3. Germline lookup yields CDR1 SGHRS and CDR2 YFSETQ. The sequence came from an adult woman who had mild COVID-19 (a few samples of this study predate the infection). Cell type and time point are not known. J is TRBJ2-7 and V is TRBV5-1; D ambiguous. The specimen was PBMCs or a T cell subset sorted from them (not recorded which). The CDR3 loop reads CASCDPPRGEQYF. The CDR3 DNA is TGCGCCAGCTGCGACCCCCCCCGAGGCGAGCAGTACTTC.